This T cell receptor beta chain derives from a study of blood T cells in healthy people across ages. The authors ran a second PCR of 7 to 11 cycles using a sample-barcoded 5' primer and a J-beta primer mix. TCRdb ran MiXCR on the 5' RACE reads and lists one entry per CDR3 protein. The table shows 780,000 or so distinct CDR3 sequences, with around 50% occurring only once. Germline trimming cut 5 bases from V and 5 bases from J; bases unmatched to any gene: 10. CDR3 length: 15 amino acids. Germline V gives CDR1 MNHNY, CDR2 SVGAGI (reference sequence). The specimen was blood. The chain has TRBV6-6 and TRBJ2-5; TRBD2 aligns across 8 bases. The clonotype originates from a man aged 35 to 55 in good health. CDR3 amino acids: CASSPGVTGGETQYF. The CDR3 bases are TGTGCCAGCAGTCCAGGTGTTACGGGGGGGGAGACCCAGTACTTC.